This T cell receptor (beta chain) was captured by sequencing in a study of shared clonotypes between healthy human individuals. CDR3 size: 14 residues. The ends were cut back, 5 bases at V and 3 bases at J, with 13 bases in the middle. Germline loops: CDR1 MGHDK, CDR2 SYGVNS. Here immunoSEQ multiplex PCR was the method, and the copy in TCRdb shows in-frame clones only, minus some. The sample lists 300,000 to 400,000 clones, around 67% occurring once. The origin of this receptor is a man aged 25-45 years in good health. The sequencing sample was made of memory CD4+ T cells sorted from blood. Sample subset: CD45RA-negative fraction. The chain links TRBV25-1 to TRBJ2-5; D remains ambiguous. The CDR3 loop is CASSSRVYEETQYF. The CDR3 coding sequence is TGTGCCAGCAGTTCTAGGGTCTACGAAGAGACCCAGTACTTC.